Given below is one TCR beta chain in context. Trimming took 1 base from V and 4 from J; bases not matched to a gene: 7. The CDR3 covers 16 residues. Germline CDR1 reads SGHVS; CDR2 reads FQNEAQ. TCRdb ran MiXCR on the 5' RACE reads and lists one entry per CDR3 protein. The repertoire has 300,000 to 450,000 distinct CDR3 sequences, about 28% of them found once; the top ten carry 6.1%. This record belongs to a study of identical twins' blood T cells. Sequencing used PBMCs. This sequence joins TRBV7-8 and TRBJ1-1, with 9 bases identical to TRBD1. This clonotype originated in a woman between 18 and 49 years old in good health. The CDR3 loop reads CASSLGGGTGLTEAFF. CDR3 nucleotide sequence: TGTGCCAGCAGCTTAGGGGGGGGGACAGGGCTCACTGAAGCTTTCTTT.